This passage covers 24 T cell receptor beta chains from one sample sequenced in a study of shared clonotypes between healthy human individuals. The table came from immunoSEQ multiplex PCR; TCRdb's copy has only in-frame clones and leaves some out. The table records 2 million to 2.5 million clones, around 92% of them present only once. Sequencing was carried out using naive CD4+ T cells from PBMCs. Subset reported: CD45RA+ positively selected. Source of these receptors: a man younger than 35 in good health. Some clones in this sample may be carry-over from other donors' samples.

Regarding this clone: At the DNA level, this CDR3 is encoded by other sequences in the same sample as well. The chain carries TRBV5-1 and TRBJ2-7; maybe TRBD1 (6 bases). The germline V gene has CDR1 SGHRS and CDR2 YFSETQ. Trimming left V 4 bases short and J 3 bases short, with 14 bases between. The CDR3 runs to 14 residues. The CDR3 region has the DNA TGCGCCAGCAGCCTGGACAGATACCTCTACGAGCAGTACTTC. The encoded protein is CASSLDRYLYEQYF.

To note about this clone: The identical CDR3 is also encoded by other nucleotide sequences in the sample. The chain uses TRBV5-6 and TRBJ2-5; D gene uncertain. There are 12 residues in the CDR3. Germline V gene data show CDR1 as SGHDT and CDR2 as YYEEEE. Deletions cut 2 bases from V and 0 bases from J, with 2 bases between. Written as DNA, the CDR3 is TGTGCCAGCAGCTTAAACCAAGAGACCCAGTACTTC. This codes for CASSLNQETQYF. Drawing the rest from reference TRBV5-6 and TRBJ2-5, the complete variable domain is DAGVTQSPTHLIKTRGQQVTLRCSPKSGHDTVSWYQQALGQGPQFIFQYYEEEERQRGNFPDRFSGHQFPNYSSELNVNALLLGDSALYLCASSLNQETQYFGPGTRLLVL.

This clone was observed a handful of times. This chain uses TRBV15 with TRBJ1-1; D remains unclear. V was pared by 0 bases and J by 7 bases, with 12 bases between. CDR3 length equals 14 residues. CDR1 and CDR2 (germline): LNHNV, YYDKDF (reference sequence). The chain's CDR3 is CATSRDSSGDEAFF. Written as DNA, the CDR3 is TGTGCCACCAGCAGAGATAGCTCTGGAGATGAAGCTTTCTTT.

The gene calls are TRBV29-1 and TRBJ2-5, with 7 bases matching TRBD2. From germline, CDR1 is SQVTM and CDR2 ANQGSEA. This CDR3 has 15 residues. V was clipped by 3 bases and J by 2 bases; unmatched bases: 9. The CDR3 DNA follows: TGCAGCGTTGACGGGGAGGGAGCGGTGCAAGAGACCCAGTACTTC. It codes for CSVDGEGAVQETQYF.

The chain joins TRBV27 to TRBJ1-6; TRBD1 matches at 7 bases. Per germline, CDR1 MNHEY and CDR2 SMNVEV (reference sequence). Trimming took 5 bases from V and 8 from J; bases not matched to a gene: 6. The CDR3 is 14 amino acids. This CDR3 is CASSPRGPYSPLHF. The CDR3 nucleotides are TGTGCCAGCAGTCCGAGGGGGCCTTATTCACCCCTCCACTTT.

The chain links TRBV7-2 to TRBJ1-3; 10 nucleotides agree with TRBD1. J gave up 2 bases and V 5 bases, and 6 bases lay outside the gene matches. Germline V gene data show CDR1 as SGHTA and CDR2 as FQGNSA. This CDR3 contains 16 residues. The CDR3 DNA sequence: TGTGCCAGCAGCGCCGGACAGGGGGGTACTGGAAACACCATATATTTT. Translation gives CASSAGQGGTGNTIYF.

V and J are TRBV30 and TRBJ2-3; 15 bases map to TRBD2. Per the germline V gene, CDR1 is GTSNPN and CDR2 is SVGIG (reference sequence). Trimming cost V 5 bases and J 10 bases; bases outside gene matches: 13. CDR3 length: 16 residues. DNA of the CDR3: TGTGCCTGGGCTACAGGACTAGCGGGAGGGGGAAACCCGCAGTATTTT. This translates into CAWATGLAGGGNPQYF. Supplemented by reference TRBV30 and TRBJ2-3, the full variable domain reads SQTIHQWPATLVQPVGSPLSLECTVEGTSNPNLYWYRQAAGRGLQLLFYSVGIGQISSEVPQNLSASRPQDRQFILSSKKLLLSDSGFYLCAWATGLAGGGNPQYFGPGTRLTVL.

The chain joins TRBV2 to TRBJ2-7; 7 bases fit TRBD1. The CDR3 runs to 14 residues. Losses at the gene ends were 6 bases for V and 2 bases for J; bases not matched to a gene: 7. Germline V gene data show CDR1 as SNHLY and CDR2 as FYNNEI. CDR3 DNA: TGTGCCAGCAGATCGACAGGGCTGGCCTACGAGCAGTACTTC. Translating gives CASRSTGLAYEQYF.

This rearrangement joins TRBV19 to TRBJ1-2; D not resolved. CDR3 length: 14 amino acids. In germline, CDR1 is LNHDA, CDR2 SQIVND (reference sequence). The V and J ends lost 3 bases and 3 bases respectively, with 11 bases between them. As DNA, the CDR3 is TGTGCCAGTAGTATTAATCCCGAGTACTATGGCTACACCTTC. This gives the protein CASSINPEYYGYTF.

The CDR3 loop reads CASSLLQGEDEQYF. Written as DNA, the CDR3 is TGCGCCAGCAGCTTGCTACAGGGAGAGGACGAGCAGTACTTC. The chain uses TRBV5-1 and TRBJ2-7; D perhaps matches TRBD1 (6 bases). The CDR3 sequence is 14 residues long. Germline V gene data show CDR1 as SGHRS and CDR2 as YFSETQ. The germline V and J ends were trimmed by 1 base and 5 bases, with 13 bases remaining between them.

The CDR3 is CASSKGQGVGKLFF. For the CDR3, the DNA is TGTGCCAGCAGCAAGGGACAGGGGGTGGGAAAACTGTTTTTT. This chain links TRBV28 with TRBJ1-4, with TRBD1 matching 11 bases. The germline CDR1 and CDR2 sequences are MDHEN and SYDVKM. V trimming: 6 bases; J trimming: 10 bases; junction bases outside the gene matches: 7. The CDR3 is made up of 14 amino acids.

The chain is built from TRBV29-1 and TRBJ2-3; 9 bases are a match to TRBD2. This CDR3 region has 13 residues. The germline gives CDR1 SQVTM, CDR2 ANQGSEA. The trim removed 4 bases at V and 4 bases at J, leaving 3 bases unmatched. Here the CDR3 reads CSVGGRAADTQYF. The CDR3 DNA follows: TGCAGCGTTGGCGGGAGGGCAGCAGATACGCAGTATTTT.

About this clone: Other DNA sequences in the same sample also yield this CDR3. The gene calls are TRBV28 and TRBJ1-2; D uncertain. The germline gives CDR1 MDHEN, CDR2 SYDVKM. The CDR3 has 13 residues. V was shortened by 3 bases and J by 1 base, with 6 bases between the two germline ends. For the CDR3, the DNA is TGTGCCAGCAGTTTGGGTCGTAACTATGGCTACACCTTC. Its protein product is CASSLGRNYGYTF.

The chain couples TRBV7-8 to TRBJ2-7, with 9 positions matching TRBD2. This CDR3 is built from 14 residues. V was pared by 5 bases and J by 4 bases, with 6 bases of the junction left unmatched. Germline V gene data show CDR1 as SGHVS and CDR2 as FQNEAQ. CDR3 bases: TGTGCCAGCAGCCTTAGCGGGAGAGGGTACGAGCAGTACTTC. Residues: CASSLSGRGYEQYF.

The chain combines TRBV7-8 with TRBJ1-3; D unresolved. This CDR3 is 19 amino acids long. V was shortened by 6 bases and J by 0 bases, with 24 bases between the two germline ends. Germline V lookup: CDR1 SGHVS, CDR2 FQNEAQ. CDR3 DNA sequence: TGTGCCAGCAGTCCCTGGGCATACGGAAGGGAGGGCTCTGGAAACACCATATATTTT. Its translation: CASSPWAYGREGSGNTIYF.

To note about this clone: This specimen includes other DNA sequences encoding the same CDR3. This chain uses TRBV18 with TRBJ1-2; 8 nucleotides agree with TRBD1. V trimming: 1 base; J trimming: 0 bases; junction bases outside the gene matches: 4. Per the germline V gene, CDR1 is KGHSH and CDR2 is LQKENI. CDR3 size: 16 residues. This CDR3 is CASSPLGQGTNYGYTF. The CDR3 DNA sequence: TGTGCCAGCTCACCACTTGGACAGGGAACTAACTATGGCTACACCTTC. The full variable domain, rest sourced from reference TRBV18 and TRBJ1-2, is NAGVMQNPRHLVRRRGQEARLRCSPMKGHSHVYWYRQLPEEGLKFMVYLQKENIIDESGMPKERFSAEFPKEGPSILRIQQVVRGDSAAYFCASSPLGQGTNYGYTFGSGTRLTVV.

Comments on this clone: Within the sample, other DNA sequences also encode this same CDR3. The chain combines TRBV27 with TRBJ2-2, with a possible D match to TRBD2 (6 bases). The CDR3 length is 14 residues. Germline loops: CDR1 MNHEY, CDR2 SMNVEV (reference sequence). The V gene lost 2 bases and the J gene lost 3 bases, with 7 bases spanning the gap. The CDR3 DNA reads TGTGCCAGCAGTTTAGCGGGACACACCGGGGAGCTGTTTTTT. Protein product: CASSLAGHTGELFF.

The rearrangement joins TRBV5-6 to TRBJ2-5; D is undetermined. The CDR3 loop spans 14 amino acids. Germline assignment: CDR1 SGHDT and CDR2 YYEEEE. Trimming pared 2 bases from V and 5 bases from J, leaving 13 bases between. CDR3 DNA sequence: TGTGCCAGCAGCTTCGGTCGCTTGGGGGAGACCCAGTACTTC. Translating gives CASSFGRLGETQYF.

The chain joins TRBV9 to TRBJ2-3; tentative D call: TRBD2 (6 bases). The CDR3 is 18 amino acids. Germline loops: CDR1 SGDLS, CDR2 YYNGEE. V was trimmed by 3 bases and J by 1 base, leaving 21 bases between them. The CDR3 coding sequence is TGTGCCAGCAGCGGCGCCCGCGGGGTAATGGTAGGCACAGATACGCAGTATTTT. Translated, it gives CASSGARGVMVGTDTQYF.

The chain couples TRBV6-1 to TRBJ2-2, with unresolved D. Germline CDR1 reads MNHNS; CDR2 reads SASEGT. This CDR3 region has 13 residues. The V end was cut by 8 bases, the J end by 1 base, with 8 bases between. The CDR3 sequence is CASERLNTGELFF. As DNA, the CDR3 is TGTGCCAGCGAACGGCTGAACACCGGGGAGCTGTTTTTT.

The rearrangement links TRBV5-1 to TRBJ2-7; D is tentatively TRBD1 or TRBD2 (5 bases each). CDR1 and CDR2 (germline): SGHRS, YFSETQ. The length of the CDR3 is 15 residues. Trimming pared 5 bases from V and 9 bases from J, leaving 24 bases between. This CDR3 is CASSRDVANFKVQYF. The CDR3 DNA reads TGCGCCAGCAGTCGGGACGTGGCTAATTTTAAAGTGCAGTACTTC.

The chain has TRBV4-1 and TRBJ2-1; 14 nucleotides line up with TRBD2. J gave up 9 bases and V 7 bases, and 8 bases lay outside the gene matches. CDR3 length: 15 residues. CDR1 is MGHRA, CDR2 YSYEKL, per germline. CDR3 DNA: TGCGCCAGCACGGCGGGACTAGCGGGAGTGGGTGAGCAGTTCTTC. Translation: CASTAGLAGVGEQFF.

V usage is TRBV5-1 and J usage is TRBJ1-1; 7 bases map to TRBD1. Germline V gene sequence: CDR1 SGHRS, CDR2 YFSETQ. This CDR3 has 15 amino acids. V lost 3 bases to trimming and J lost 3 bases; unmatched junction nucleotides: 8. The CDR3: CASSWGTVRDTEAFF. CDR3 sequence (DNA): TGCGCCAGCAGCTGGGGGACAGTGAGGGACACTGAAGCTTTCTTT.

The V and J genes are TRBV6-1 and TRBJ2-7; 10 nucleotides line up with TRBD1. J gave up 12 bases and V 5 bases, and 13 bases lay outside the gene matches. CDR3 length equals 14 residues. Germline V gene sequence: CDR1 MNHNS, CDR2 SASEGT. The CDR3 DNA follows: TGTGCCAGCAGTACAAACCCAGGGACAGGGGCTTGGTACTTC. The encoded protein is CASSTNPGTGAWYF.